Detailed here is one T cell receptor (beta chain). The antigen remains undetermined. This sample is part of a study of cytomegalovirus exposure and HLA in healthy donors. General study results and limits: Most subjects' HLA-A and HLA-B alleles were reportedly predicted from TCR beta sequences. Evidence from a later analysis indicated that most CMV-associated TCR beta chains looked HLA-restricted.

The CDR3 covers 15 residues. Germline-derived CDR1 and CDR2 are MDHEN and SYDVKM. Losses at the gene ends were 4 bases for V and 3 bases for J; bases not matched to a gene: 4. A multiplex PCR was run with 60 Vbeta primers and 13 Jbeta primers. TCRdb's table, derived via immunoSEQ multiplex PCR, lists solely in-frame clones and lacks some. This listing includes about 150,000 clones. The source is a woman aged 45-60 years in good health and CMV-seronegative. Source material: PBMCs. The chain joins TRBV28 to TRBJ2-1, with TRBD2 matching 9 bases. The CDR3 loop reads CASSSTSGGYNEQFF. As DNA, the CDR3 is TGTGCCAGCAGTTCGACTAGCGGCGGCTACAATGAGCAGTTCTTC.